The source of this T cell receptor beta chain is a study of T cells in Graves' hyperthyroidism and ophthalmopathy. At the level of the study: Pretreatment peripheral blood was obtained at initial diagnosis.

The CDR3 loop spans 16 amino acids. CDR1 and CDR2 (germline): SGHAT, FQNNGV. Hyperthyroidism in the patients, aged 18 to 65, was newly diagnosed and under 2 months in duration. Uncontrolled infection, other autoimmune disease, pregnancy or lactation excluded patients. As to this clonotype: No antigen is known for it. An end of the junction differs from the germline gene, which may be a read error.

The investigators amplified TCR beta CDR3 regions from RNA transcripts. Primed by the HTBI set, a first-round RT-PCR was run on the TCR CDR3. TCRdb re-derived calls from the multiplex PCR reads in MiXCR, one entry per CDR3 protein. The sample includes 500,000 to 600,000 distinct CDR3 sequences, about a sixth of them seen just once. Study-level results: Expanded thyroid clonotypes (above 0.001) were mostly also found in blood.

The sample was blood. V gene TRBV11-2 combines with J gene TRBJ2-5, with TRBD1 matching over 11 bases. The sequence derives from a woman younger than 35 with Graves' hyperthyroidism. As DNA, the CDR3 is TGTGCCAGCAGCCCCCCGGACAGGGGGCTCCAAGAGACCCGGTACTTC. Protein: CASSPPDRGLQETRYF.